Following are 29 T cell receptor beta chains from one sample sequenced in a study of cytomegalovirus exposure and HLA in healthy donors. Primers: 60 Vbeta forward and 13 Jbeta reverse. TCRdb's table, derived via immunoSEQ multiplex PCR, lists solely in-frame clones and lacks some. The sample lists about 83,000 clones; just under 75% were seen once. Sequencing was performed on PBMCs. The source of these receptors is a man aged 60-69 years in good health and CMV-seronegative.

The V call is TRBV7-9, the J call TRBJ1-5, with D hard to call. The V and J ends lost 1 base and 7 bases respectively, with 20 bases between them. This CDR3 is 17 amino acids long. Germline assignment: CDR1 SEHNR and CDR2 FQNEAQ (reference sequence). The chain's CDR3 is CASSLDVRAHGRQPQHF. The CDR3 DNA reads TGTGCCAGCAGCTTAGACGTGCGGGCCCACGGTAGGCAGCCCCAGCATTTT.

J is TRBJ2-2 and V is TRBV19; 7 nucleotides match TRBD1. J lost 4 bases, V lost 5 bases, and 4 bases had no gene match. This CDR3 contains 14 residues. The germline V gene has CDR1 LNHDA and CDR2 SQIVND (reference sequence). CDR3 protein: CASSAGGGTGELFF. CDR3 DNA sequence: TGTGCCAGTAGTGCAGGGGGTGGCACCGGGGAGCTGTTTTTT.

The rearrangement joins TRBV30 to TRBJ1-2; tentative D call: TRBD1 (6 bases). Trimming pared 5 bases from V and 4 bases from J, leaving 11 bases between. The CDR3 sequence is 12 residues long. Germline V lookup: CDR1 GTSNPN, CDR2 SVGIG (reference sequence). The CDR3 reads CAWGGAVYGYTF. The CDR3 DNA reads TGTGCCTGGGGGGGGGCAGTCTATGGCTACACCTTC.

This clone appeared a few times. The chain couples TRBV19 to TRBJ1-4; 10 nucleotides match TRBD1. J gave up 0 bases and V 5 bases, and 6 bases lay outside the gene matches. Per the germline V gene, CDR1 is LNHDA and CDR2 is SQIVND (reference sequence). The CDR3 is 17 amino acids. CDR3 coding DNA: TGTGCCAGTAGTCTCCGACAGGGGGCCGCAACTAATGAAAAACTGTTTTTT. This codes for CASSLRQGAATNEKLFF.

This chain connects TRBV19 to TRBJ2-2, with 10 bases lining up with TRBD1. Germline CDR1 is LNHDA and CDR2 is SQIVND (reference sequence). CDR3 length: 15 amino acids. J was trimmed by 8 bases and V by 5 bases; bases with no gene match: 8. The CDR3 DNA is TGTGCCAGTAGTGGGACAGGGGTACGGAGAGGGGAGCTGTTTTTT. Translating gives CASSGTGVRRGELFF.

The chain uses TRBV29-1 and TRBJ2-2, with 7 bases aligning to TRBD1. This CDR3 region has 14 residues. Germline V gene sequence: CDR1 SQVTM, CDR2 ANQGSEA. The V segment lost 6 bases and the J segment 1 base; nucleotides outside the gene matches: 5. Here the CDR3 reads CSVRGTVNTGELFF. The DNA for the CDR3 is TGCAGCGTGAGAGGGACAGTGAACACCGGGGAGCTGTTTTTT.

J is TRBJ1-5 and V is TRBV29-1; D possibly corresponds to TRBD1 (6 bases). The ends were cut back, 3 bases at V and 6 bases at J, with 12 bases in the middle. Germline V gives CDR1 SQVTM, CDR2 ANQGSEA. The CDR3 runs to 13 residues. DNA for the CDR3: TGCAGCGTTGAGGAGGGGGGGGGTCAGCCCCAGCATTTT. This codes for CSVEEGGGQPQHF.

The chain employs TRBV7-6 and TRBJ2-7; weak D call: TRBD2 (6 bases). The CDR3 sequence is 14 residues long. Germline-derived CDR1 and CDR2 are SGHVS and FNYEAQ. V was cut by 1 base and J by 4 bases, with 11 bases left in between. CDR3 sequence (DNA): TGTGCCAGCAGCTTAGGGGTGGGGGGTTACGAGCAGTACTTC. Translated, it gives CASSLGVGGYEQYF.

The V call is TRBV6-1, the J call TRBJ1-2, with TRBD1 as a possible D gene (5 bases). Germline CDR1 MNHNS, CDR2 SASEGT. The CDR3 extends over 14 amino acids. V lost 7 bases to trimming and J lost 4 bases, with 16 bases between them. The CDR3, as DNA: TGTGCCAGCAAACGGACAAGGCCGTTCTATGGCTACACCTTC. Its protein product is CASKRTRPFYGYTF.

The table lists this clone with a few counts. The V and J genes are TRBV6-4 and TRBJ1-2; D ambiguous. Trimming stripped 3 bases from V and 4 bases from J, with 12 bases between. Germline V gene data show CDR1 as MRHNA and CDR2 as SNTAGT. The CDR3 spans 14 residues. The CDR3 sequence: CASSEAALGYGYTF. The CDR3 DNA follows: TGTGCCAGCAGTGAGGCGGCACTTGGCTATGGCTACACCTTC.

Comments on this clone: At one end the junction does not follow the germline gene, possibly because of a read error. The genes are TRBV7-3 and TRBJ1-1, with D maybe TRBD1 (5 bases). The V gene's germline CDR1 is SGHTA and CDR2 FQGTGA. CDR3 length: 15 residues. The CDR3 sequence is CASSQNDRRDTEAFF. CDR3 DNA: TGCGCCAGCAGCCAAAACGACAGAAGGGACACTGAAGCTTTCTTT.

This clone has just a few counts. The chain joins TRBV7-3 to TRBJ2-7; TRBD2 might be the D (7 bases). From germline, CDR1 is SGHTA and CDR2 FQGTGA. CDR3 length: 16 residues. The V gene lost 4 bases and the J gene lost 0 bases, with 16 bases spanning the gap. This CDR3 reads CASSSGGRGSSYEQYF. The DNA of the CDR3 is TGTGCCAGCAGCTCCGGGGGGCGGGGGAGCTCCTACGAGCAGTACTTC.

V is TRBV6-1 and J is TRBJ2-3, with TRBD2 identical over 10 bases. The CDR3 consists of 15 residues. V shed 3 bases, J shed 5 bases, and the junction held 5 bases outside the gene matches. CDR1 is MNHNS, CDR2 SASEGT, per germline. The CDR3 here is CASSESGGAGDTQYF. DNA of the CDR3: TGTGCCAGCAGTGAGAGCGGGGGGGCTGGAGATACGCAGTATTTT.

V gene TRBV5-1 combines with J gene TRBJ1-2; D gene unclear. Germline values: CDR1 SGHRS, CDR2 YFSETQ. This CDR3 comprises 15 residues. The V gene lost 6 bases and the J gene lost 4 bases, with 19 bases spanning the gap. The CDR3 DNA follows: TGCGCCAGCACCCTAGGTCCCGTGGAGCCCTATGGCTACACCTTC. This gives the protein CASTLGPVEPYGYTF.

CDR3 bases: TGTGCCAGCAGCCCCCAGCCGGGGGAGACCCAGTACTTC. Translated: CASSPQPGETQYF. The chain links TRBV5-5 to TRBJ2-5; tentatively, D is TRBD2 (5 bases). The CDR3 contains 13 residues. Germline V gene sequence: CDR1 SGHKS, CDR2 YYEKEE (reference sequence). The ends were cut back, 4 bases at V and 5 bases at J, with 12 bases in the middle.

This clone showed up many times. V usage is TRBV4-2 and J usage is TRBJ2-7; TRBD2 might be the D (6 bases). The CDR3 length is 16 residues. Trimming removed 0 bases from V and 4 bases from J, with 16 bases in between. Germline V gene data show CDR1 as LGHNA and CDR2 as YNFKEQ. The CDR3 DNA follows: TGTGCCAGCAGCCAAGATTTAGGTAGCGGCTCTTACGAGCAGTACTTC. Translating gives CASSQDLGSGSYEQYF.

V gene TRBV7-8 combines with J gene TRBJ1-2; the match to TRBD1 covers 8 bases. The junction had 11 bases not matched to a gene; V was cut back by 5 bases and J by 0 bases. Germline V gives CDR1 SGHVS, CDR2 FQNEAQ. This CDR3 spans 17 amino acids. Here the CDR3 DNA reads TGTGCCAGCAGCCAGCTAGTTGGGACAGGCGCTAACTATGGCTACACCTTC. Encoded protein: CASSQLVGTGANYGYTF.

This rearrangement joins TRBV18 to TRBJ2-3; D not resolved. CDR1 is KGHSH and CDR2 is LQKENI in the germline V gene. V lost 6 bases and J lost 4, with 17 bases in between. This CDR3 has 15 residues. The CDR3: CASSPGPSRADTQYF. Here the CDR3 DNA reads TGTGCCAGCTCCCCTGGGCCTTCTCGCGCAGATACGCAGTATTTT. Full variable domain (rest looked up from reference TRBV18 and TRBJ2-3): NAGVMQNPRHLVRRRGQEARLRCSPMKGHSHVYWYRQLPEEGLKFMVYLQKENIIDESGMPKERFSAEFPKEGPSILRIQQVVRGDSAAYFCASSPGPSRADTQYFGPGTRLTVL.

The rearrangement uses TRBV6-1 and TRBJ1-5, with D uncertain. Germline V gene data show CDR1 as MNHNS and CDR2 as SASEGT. CDR3 length equals 11 residues. V shed 6 bases and J shed 5 bases, with 5 bases lying between them. CDR3 nucleotides: TGTGCCAGCAGCTCCTATCAGCCCCAGCATTTT. This sequence encodes CASSSYQPQHF.

V gene TRBV5-8 combines with J gene TRBJ2-1; 10 bases fit TRBD2. V trimming: 5 bases; J trimming: 9 bases; junction bases outside the gene matches: 11. The length of the CDR3 is 15 residues. Germline V lookup: CDR1 SGHTS, CDR2 YDEGEE. This CDR3 is CASSPGTSVPIEQFF. CDR3 in DNA: TGTGCCAGCAGTCCCGGGACTAGCGTCCCGATTGAGCAGTTCTTC.

This clone appeared once. The chain's CDR3 is CASSPGGRSPYNEQYF. DNA for the CDR3: TGTGCCAGCAGCCCTGGAGGCAGGTCCCCATACAACGAGCAGTACTTC. The genes are TRBV14 and TRBJ2-7, with D perhaps TRBD2 (5 bases). Germline V gives CDR1 SGHDN, CDR2 FVKESK. CDR3 length: 16 residues. With 4 bases removed from V and 5 bases from J, the gap between germline ends came to 21 bases. The full variable domain, rest sourced from reference TRBV14 and TRBJ2-7, is EAGVTQFPSHSVIEKGQTVTLRCDPISGHDNLYWYRRVMGKEIKFLLHFVKESKQDESGMPNNRFLAERTGGTYSTLKVQPAELEDSGVYFCASSPGGRSPYNEQYFGPGTRLTVT.

A word on this clone: One end of the junction is discordant with germline, which a read error may explain. V usage is TRBV7-9 and J usage is TRBJ2-2; D not certain. Germline-derived CDR1 and CDR2 are SEHNR and FQNEAQ (reference sequence). This CDR3 comprises 17 residues. The CDR3 sequence: CSSSPPWADANTGELFF. The CDR3, as DNA: TGTTCCAGCAGCCCCCCCTGGGCAGACGCGAACACCGGGGAGCTGTTTTTT. Combining the CDR3 with reference TRBV7-9 and TRBJ2-2 gives the whole variable domain DTGVSQNPRHKITKRGQNVTFRCDPISEHNRLYWYRQTLGQGPEFLTYFQNEAQLEKSRLLSDRFSAERPKGSFSTLEIQRTEQGDSAMYLCSSSPPWADANTGELFFGEGSRLTVL.

The chain employs TRBV6-5 and TRBJ2-7; TRBD2 might be the D (5 bases). Germline CDR1 reads MNHEY; CDR2 reads SVGAGI. This CDR3 comprises 14 residues. Trimming removed 2 bases at V and 3 bases at J, with 11 bases between. Here the CDR3 DNA reads TGTGCCAGCAGTTACGGAGGACCTATCTACGAGCAGTACTTC. This codes for CASSYGGPIYEQYF.

There are a few counts of this clone. The chain links TRBV29-1 to TRBJ1-2; a weak D match, TRBD1 (6 bases). This CDR3 has 11 amino acids. The germline gives CDR1 SQVTM, CDR2 ANQGSEA. V was pared by 4 bases and J by 7 bases, with 10 bases between. CDR3 nucleotides: TGCAGCGTTGGGCAGGGGTCTGGCTACACCTTC. It translates to CSVGQGSGYTF.

This clone was recorded a few times. This chain joins TRBV6-5 and TRBJ2-1; TRBD1 matches at 7 bases. This CDR3 has 15 residues. Losses at the gene ends were 2 bases for V and 2 bases for J; bases not matched to a gene: 3. Looked up from germline, CDR1 is MNHEY and CDR2 is SVGAGI. In DNA, the CDR3 is TGTGCCAGCAGTTACAGGGGGCCAACCTACAATGAGCAGTTCTTC. Translation gives CASSYRGPTYNEQFF.

There are a few counts of this clone. The rearrangement uses TRBV5-1 and TRBJ1-1; D perhaps matches TRBD1 (5 bases). Germline V CDR1 and CDR2: SGHRS, YFSETQ. The germline V and J ends were trimmed by 4 bases and 0 bases, with 13 bases remaining between them. The CDR3 has 15 residues. CDR3 region: CASSPPQGLNTEAFF. CDR3 bases: TGCGCCAGCAGCCCCCCGCAGGGCTTGAACACTGAAGCTTTCTTT.

The V and J genes are TRBV6-5 and TRBJ2-3, with 10 bases that match TRBD1. The CDR3 length is 15 residues. CDR1 MNHEY and CDR2 SVGAGI come from the germline V gene. The trim removed 6 bases at V and 6 bases at J, leaving 9 bases unmatched. CDR3 residues: CASSLRGTGDDTQYF. The CDR3 coding sequence is TGTGCCAGCAGCCTCCGGGGGACAGGGGACGATACGCAGTATTTT.

The genes are TRBV5-3 and TRBJ2-1, with D possibly TRBD2 on 7 matching bases. TRBV5-3 is an open reading frame whose function is uncertain. Trimming shortened V by 4 bases and J by 0 bases, and 8 bases separated the two germline ends. The CDR3 contains 14 residues. This CDR3 reads CARSRGASYNEQFF. As DNA, the CDR3 is TGTGCCAGAAGCCGGGGGGCCTCCTACAATGAGCAGTTCTTC.

The gene calls are TRBV2 and TRBJ1-6; the D is unclear. CDR3 length: 14 residues. CDR1 and CDR2 from the germline V gene are SNHLY and FYNNEI. Trimming took off 7 bases at V and 9 bases at J, with 16 bases between the two ends. The chain's CDR3 is CASKAVLESSPLHF. The CDR3, as DNA: TGTGCCAGCAAGGCGGTCCTAGAGAGTTCACCCCTCCACTTT. The whole variable domain, remainder taken from reference TRBV2 and TRBJ1-6, is EPEVTQTPSHQVTQMGQEVILRCVPISNHLYFYWYRQILGQKVEFLVSFYNNEISEKSEIFDDQFSVERPDGSNFTLKIRSTKLEDSAMYFCASKAVLESSPLHFGNGTRLTVT.